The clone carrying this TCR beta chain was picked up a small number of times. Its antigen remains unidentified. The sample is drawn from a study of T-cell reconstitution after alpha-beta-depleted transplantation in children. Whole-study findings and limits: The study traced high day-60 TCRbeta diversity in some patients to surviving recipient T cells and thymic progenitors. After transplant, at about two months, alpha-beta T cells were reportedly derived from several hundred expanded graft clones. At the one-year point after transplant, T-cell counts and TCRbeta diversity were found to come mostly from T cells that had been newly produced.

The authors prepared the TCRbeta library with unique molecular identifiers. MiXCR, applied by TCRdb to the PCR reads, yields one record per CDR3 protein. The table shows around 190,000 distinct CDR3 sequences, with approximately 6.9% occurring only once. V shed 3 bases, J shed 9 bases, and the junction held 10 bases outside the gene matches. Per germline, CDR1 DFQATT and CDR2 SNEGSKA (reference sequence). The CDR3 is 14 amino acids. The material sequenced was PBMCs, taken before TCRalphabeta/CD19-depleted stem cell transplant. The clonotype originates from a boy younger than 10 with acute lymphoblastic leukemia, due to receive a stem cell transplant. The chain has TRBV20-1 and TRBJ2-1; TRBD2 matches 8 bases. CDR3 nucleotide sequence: TGCAGTGCTAGGACGGGAGGGCCAAGAACTGAGCAGTTCTTC. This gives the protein CSARTGGPRTEQFF.